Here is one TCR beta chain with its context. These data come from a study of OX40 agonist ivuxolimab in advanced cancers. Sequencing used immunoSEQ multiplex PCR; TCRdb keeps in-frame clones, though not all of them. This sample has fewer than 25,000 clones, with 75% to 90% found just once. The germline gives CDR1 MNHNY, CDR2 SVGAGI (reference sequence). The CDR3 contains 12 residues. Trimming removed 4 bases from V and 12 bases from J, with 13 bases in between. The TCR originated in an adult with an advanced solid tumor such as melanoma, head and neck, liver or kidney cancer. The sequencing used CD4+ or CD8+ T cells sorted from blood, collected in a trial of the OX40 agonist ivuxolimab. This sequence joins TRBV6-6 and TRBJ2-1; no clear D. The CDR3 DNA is TGTGCCAGCAGTTCTTTTGGGCAGTGGCAGTTCTTC. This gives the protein CASSSFGQWQFF.